A single sample is the source of the 12 T cell receptor beta chains below, sequenced in a study of T cells expressing NK-cell markers. With the 5' RACE reads reprocessed, TCRdb shows one record per CDR3 protein and no DNA. The table for this sample gives some 460,000 distinct CDR3 sequences. Material for sequencing was blood T cells: a sorted CD56 or NKG2C T cell subset, CD4+ or CD8+ T cells, or bulk PBMC T cells (not recorded which). The receptors here all came from a woman in her 50s in good health.

The CDR3 loop is CASSLGWGQRYF. The chain joins TRBV11-3 to TRBJ2-5; TCRdb names TRBD1, which stays unverified in the absence of DNA. The CDR3 covers 12 residues. The V gene's germline CDR1 is SGHNT and CDR2 YENEEA.

V and J are TRBV7-9 and TRBJ2-1; TCRdb picks TRBD1, but there is no DNA to check that call. Germline CDR1 and CDR2: SEHNR and FQNEAQ (reference sequence). This CDR3 is 15 amino acids long. The CDR3 here is CASSFGDSSYNEQFF.

V and J are TRBV11-2 and TRBJ2-1. The CDR3 spans 15 residues. CDR1 and CDR2 (germline): SGHAT, FQNNGV. This CDR3 is CASSLLVQSYNEQFF.

V usage is TRBV5-1 and J usage is TRBJ2-5; without DNA, the TCRdb call of TRBD2 cannot be checked. CDR3 length equals 14 residues. CDR1 is SGHRS, CDR2 YFSETQ, per germline. The CDR3 loop reads CASSFSGRAETQYF.

The CDR3 loop is CATSDAGVGEQETQYF. This sequence joins TRBV24-1 and TRBJ2-5; as DNA is missing, the TRBD2 call by TCRdb cannot be tested. Looked up from germline, CDR1 is KGHDR and CDR2 is SFDVKD. The CDR3 runs 16 residues.

This chain uses TRBV7-6 with TRBJ2-1. The CDR3 loop spans 15 amino acids. CDR1 and CDR2 from the germline V gene are SGHVS and FNYEAQ. CDR3: CASSLSLAEYNEQFF.

This sequence joins TRBV5-4 and TRBJ2-6; TCRdb lists TRBD1, though no DNA is available to test this call. Germline V gene lookup returns CDR1 SGHNT and CDR2 YYREEE (reference sequence). The CDR3 is 18 amino acids. The CDR3: CASSLDGRGGSGANVLTF.

The CDR3 sequence is CASSPRVSNTGELFF. The chain has TRBV5-1 and TRBJ2-2; there is no DNA to check the TCRdb D call of TRBD2. The CDR3 covers 15 residues. Germline CDR1 and CDR2: SGHRS and YFSETQ.

The chain links TRBV4-1 to TRBJ2-1. The CDR3 is 16 amino acids. The germline CDR1 and CDR2 sequences are MGHRA and YSYEKL. This CDR3 is CASSQVDMISYNEQFF.

The rearrangement joins TRBV12-3 or TRBV12-4 to TRBJ2-3; the D call from TCRdb, TRBD1, cannot be confirmed without DNA. This CDR3 is built from 16 residues. The chain's CDR3 is CASRPGRQFSTDTQYF.

The chain combines TRBV7-9 with TRBJ2-1; TCRdb returns TRBD2, unconfirmable since there is no DNA. The CDR3 covers 14 residues. CDR1 is SEHNR and CDR2 is FQNEAQ in the germline V gene (reference sequence). CDR3: CASILAGGGNEQFF.

The chain has TRBV20-1 and TRBJ2-3; as DNA is missing, the TRBD2 call by TCRdb cannot be tested. Germline loops: CDR1 DFQATT, CDR2 SNEGSKA (reference sequence). The CDR3 covers 14 residues. The CDR3 region is CSARGLAVTDTQYF.